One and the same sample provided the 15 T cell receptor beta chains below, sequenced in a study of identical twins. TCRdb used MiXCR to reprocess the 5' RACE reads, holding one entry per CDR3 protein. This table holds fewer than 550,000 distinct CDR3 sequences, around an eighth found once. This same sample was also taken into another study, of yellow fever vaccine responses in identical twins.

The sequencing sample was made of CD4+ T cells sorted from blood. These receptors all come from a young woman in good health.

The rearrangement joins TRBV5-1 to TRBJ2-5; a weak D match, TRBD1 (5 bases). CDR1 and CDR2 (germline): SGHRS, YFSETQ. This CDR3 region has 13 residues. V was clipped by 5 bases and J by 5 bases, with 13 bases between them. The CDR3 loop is CASRQDVLETQYF. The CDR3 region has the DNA TGCGCCAGCAGACAGGACGTTCTGGAGACCCAGTACTTC.

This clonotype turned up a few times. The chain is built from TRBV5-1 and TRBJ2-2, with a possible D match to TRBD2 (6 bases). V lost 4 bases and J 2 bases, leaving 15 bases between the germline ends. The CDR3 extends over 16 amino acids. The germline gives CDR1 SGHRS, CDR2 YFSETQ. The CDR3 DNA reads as TGCGCCAGCAGCCCACTGGGGGGTCCTAACACCGGGGAGCTGTTTTTT. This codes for CASSPLGGPNTGELFF.

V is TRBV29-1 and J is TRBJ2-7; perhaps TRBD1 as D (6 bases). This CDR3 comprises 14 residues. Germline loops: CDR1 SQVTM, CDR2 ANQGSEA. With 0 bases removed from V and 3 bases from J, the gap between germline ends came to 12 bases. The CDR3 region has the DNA TGCAGCGTTGAAGATCAGGGACACAACTACGAGCAGTACTTC. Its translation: CSVEDQGHNYEQYF.

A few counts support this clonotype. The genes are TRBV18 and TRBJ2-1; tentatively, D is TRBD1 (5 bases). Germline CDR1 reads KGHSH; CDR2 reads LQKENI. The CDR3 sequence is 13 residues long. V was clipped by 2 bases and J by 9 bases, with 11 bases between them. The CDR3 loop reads CASSPSGLGEQFF. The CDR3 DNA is TGTGCCAGCTCACCATCAGGGTTGGGTGAGCAGTTCTTC.

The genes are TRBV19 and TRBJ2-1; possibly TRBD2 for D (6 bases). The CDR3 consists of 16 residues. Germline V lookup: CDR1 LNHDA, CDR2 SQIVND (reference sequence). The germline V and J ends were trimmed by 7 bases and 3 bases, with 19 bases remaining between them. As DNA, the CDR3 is TGTGCCAGTAAACGATCTAGCGTCGCGCTCTACAATGAGCAGTTCTTC. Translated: CASKRSSVALYNEQFF. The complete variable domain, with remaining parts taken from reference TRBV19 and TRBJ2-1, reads DGGITQSPKYLFRKEGQNVTLSCEQNLNHDAMYWYRQDPGQGLRLIYYSQIVNDFQKGDIAEGYSVSREKKESFPLTVTSAQKNPTAFYLCASKRSSVALYNEQFFGPGTRLTVL.

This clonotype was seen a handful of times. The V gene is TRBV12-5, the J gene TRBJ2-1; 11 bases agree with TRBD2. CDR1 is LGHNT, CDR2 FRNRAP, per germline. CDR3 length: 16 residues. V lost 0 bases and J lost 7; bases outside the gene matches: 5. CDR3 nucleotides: TGTGCTAGTGGTTTGGTTATAGCGGGAGGGGGTAATGAGCAGTTCTTC. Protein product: CASGLVIAGGGNEQFF.

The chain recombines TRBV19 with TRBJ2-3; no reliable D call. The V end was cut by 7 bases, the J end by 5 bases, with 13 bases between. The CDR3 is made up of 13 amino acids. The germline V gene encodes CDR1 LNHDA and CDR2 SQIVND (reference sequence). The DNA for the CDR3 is TGTGCCAGTACCGAAGCCCATGGAGATACGCAGTATTTT. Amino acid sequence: CASTEAHGDTQYF.

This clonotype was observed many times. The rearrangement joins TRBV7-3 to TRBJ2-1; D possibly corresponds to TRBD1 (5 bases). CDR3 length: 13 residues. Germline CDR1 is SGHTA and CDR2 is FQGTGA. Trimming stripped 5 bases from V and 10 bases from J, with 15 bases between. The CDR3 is CASSAHPRTEQFF. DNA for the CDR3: TGTGCCAGCAGCGCACACCCTCGGACAGAGCAGTTCTTC.

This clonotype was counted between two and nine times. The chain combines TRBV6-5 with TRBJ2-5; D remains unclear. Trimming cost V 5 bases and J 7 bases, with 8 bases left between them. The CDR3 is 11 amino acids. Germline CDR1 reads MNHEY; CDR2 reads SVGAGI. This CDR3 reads CASSDIRTQYF. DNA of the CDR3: TGTGCCAGCAGTGACATACGGACCCAGTACTTC.

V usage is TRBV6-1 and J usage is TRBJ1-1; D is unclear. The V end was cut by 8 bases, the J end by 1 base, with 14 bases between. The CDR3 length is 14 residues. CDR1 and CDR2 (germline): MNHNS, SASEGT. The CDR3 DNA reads TGTGCCAGCTTAGGCGTTTCGAAGAACACTGAAGCTTTCTTT. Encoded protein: CASLGVSKNTEAFF.

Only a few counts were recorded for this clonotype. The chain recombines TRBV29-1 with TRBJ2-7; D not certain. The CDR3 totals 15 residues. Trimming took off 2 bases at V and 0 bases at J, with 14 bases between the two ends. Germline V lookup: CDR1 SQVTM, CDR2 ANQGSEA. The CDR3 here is CSVELSRRSSYEQYF. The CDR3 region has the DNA TGCAGCGTTGAACTATCTCGGCGGAGCTCCTACGAGCAGTACTTC.

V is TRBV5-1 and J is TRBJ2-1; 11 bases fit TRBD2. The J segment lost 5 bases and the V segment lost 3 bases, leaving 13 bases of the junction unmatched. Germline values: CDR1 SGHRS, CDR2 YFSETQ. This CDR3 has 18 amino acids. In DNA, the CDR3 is TGCGCCAGCAGCTCCCAGCCATCTAGCGGGGGGAATCACAATGAGCAGTTCTTC. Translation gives CASSSQPSSGGNHNEQFF.

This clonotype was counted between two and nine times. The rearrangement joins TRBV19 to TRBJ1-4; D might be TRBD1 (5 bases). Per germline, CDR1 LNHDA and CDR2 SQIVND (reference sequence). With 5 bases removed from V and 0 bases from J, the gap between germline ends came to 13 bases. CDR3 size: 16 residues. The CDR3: CASSAHRLATNEKLFF. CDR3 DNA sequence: TGTGCCAGTAGTGCCCACAGGTTGGCAACTAATGAAAAACTGTTTTTT. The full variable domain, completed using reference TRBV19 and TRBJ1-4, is DGGITQSPKYLFRKEGQNVTLSCEQNLNHDAMYWYRQDPGQGLRLIYYSQIVNDFQKGDIAEGYSVSREKKESFPLTVTSAQKNPTAFYLCASSAHRLATNEKLFFGSGTQLSVL.

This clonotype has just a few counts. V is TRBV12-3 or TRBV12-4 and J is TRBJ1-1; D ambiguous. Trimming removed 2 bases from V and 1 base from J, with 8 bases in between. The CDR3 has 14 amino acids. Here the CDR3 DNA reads TGTGCCAGCAGTTTACTGTATCCGAACACTGAAGCTTTCTTT. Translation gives CASSLLYPNTEAFF.

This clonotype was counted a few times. CDR3 coding DNA: TGTGCCAGCAGTGAAGCCCCCTCCTACGAGCAGTACTTC. Protein product: CASSEAPSYEQYF. The rearrangement uses TRBV6-1 and TRBJ2-7; D not certain. The CDR3 sequence is 13 residues long. V lost 0 bases and J 0 bases, leaving 3 bases between the germline ends. Germline V gene data show CDR1 as MNHNS and CDR2 as SASEGT.